This TCR beta chain was profiled in a study of cytomegalovirus exposure and HLA in healthy donors. Study observations and caveats: What was likely a sequencing artifact was a cluster of highly shared sequence variants. Altogether, 160 or so TCR beta chains were recorded as cytomegalovirus-associated.

Germline lookup yields CDR1 SGHRS and CDR2 YFSETQ. V lost 4 bases, J lost 0 bases, and 11 bases lay in between. The CDR3 is 15 residues long. PCR primers comprised 60 Vbeta and 13 Jbeta primers. Generated by immunoSEQ multiplex PCR, the TCRdb table keeps only in-frame clones and is missing some. The top ten hold around 5.5% of the sample, which has roughly 120,000 clones, over 60% seen once. Note on this clone: The target antigen is unknown.

Sequenced input: PBMCs. This receptor was taken from a man between 18 and 35 years old in good health and CMV-seropositive. This sequence joins TRBV5-1 and TRBJ2-1; D is perhaps TRBD2 (5 bases). The DNA for the CDR3 is TGCGCCAGCAGCGGTGGTGGGAGCTCCTACAATGAGCAGTTCTTC. Protein product: CASSGGGSSYNEQFF. Filled out from reference TRBV5-1 and TRBJ2-1, the complete variable domain reads KAGVTQTPRYLIKTRGQQVTLSCSPISGHRSVSWYQQTPGQGLQFLFEYFSETQRNKGNFPGRFSGRQFSNSRSEMNVSTLELGDSALYLCASSGGGSSYNEQFFGPGTRLTVL.